The sequence of this TCR beta chain was determined in a study of Ad26.COV2.S vaccination and SARS-CoV-2 variants. Clones were read by immunoSEQ multiplex PCR, and TCRdb kept only the in-frame ones, dropping some. Altogether around 450,000 clones are present, 85% to 90% being singletons, with the ten largest covering approximately 2.5%. The CDR3 consists of 19 residues. Findings and limits, study-wide: Substantial post-vaccination breadth of spike-specific CD8+ and CD4+ T cell responses was reported. Possible underestimation of total T cell responses by the TCR breadth and depth analyses was noted.

With regard to this clone: Its antigen is undetermined.

Treatment reported: approximately 18 received Ad26.COV2.S at low or high dose, single or two shots; 5 received placebo; per-sample allocation not given. The investigators took samples on day 63 after the first vaccine or placebo injection. An Ad26 vector was used to express Wuhan-strain SARS-CoV-2 spike as the vaccine. This sequence was found in a person aged 18-65 years who received the Ad26.COV2.S COVID-19 vaccine or a placebo. The V call is TRBV21-1, the J call TRBJ1-3; the DNA was not compared with TRBD1, the D call given in the table. TRBV21-1 is shown as a pseudogene. This sample comprised peripheral blood, obtained in a trial of Ad26.COV2.S vaccine versus placebo. The CDR3 bases are TGTGCCAGCAGCAAAAGCACAGTCTGCAGGGGGTACTCTGGAAACACCATATATTTT. Protein: CASSKSTVCRGYSGNTIYF.